This TCR beta chain was captured by sequencing in a study of blood T cell repertoires in COVID-19. Study-wide context: Collection of acute and convalescent COVID-19 samples took place in the United States, Italy and Spain. Nucleic acid was either cDNA or gDNA, and it came from T cells, B-cell-depleted T cells, or PBMCs.

TCRdb's table, derived via immunoSEQ multiplex PCR, lists solely in-frame clones and lacks some. The sample contains 180,000 or so clones, 82% of which appear only once. Germline V CDR1 and CDR2: SGDLS, YYNGEE. V was shortened by 0 bases and J by 6 bases, with 7 bases between the two germline ends. This CDR3 has 14 amino acids. This clone was detected only once. The sequenced sample consisted of peripheral blood. The clonotype was recovered from a woman in her 70s with acute or convalescent COVID-19. The rearrangement uses TRBV9 and TRBJ1-6; D not resolved. The CDR3 protein is CASSVEGGNSPLHF. DNA of the CDR3: TGTGCCAGCAGCGTAGAAGGCGGTAATTCACCCCTCCACTTT.